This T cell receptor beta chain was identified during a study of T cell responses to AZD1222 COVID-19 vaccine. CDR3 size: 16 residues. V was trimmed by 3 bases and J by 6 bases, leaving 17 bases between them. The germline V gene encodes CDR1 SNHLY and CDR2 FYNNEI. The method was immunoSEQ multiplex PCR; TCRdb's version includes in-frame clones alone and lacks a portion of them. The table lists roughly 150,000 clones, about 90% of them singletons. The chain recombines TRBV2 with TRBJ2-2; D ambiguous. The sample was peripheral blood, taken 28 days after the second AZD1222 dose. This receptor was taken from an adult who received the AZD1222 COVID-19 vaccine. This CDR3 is CASSDPIGSSPGELFF. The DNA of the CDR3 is TGTGCCAGCAGTGACCCTATAGGTAGCAGTCCCGGGGAGCTGTTTTTT.